These 9 T cell receptor beta chains were all obtained from the same sample, sequenced in a study of a mutant IDH1 vaccine in newly diagnosed glioma. As for time point: week 35, safety follow-up. It was 300 ug of mutant IDH1 20-mer peptide that made up each vaccine dose, given with topical imiquimod. Their recognized antigens are unknown. TCRdb's copy holds only in-frame clones and misses some; the assay was immunoSEQ multiplex PCR. The data show about 68,000 clones, approximately 88% seen once. The sequencing here drew on PBMCs, taken from a glioma patient whose treatment included an IDH1 peptide vaccine. The receptors derive from a man aged 18 to 30 with glioma.

This rearrangement joins TRBV19 to TRBJ2-1, with 12 nucleotides matching TRBD2. The CDR3 covers 20 residues. With V trimmed by 7 bases and J by 4 bases, 20 bases remained unmatched. CDR1 and CDR2 from the germline V gene are LNHDA and SQIVND (reference sequence). The CDR3 here is CASTGDSKGTSGRRYNEQFF. In DNA, the CDR3 is TGTGCCAGTACAGGGGACTCAAAAGGGACTAGCGGGCGAAGGTACAATGAGCAGTTCTTC.

This chain links TRBV2 with TRBJ2-7, with D perhaps matching TRBD1 (6 bases). The CDR3 loop spans 12 amino acids. Germline V gene data show CDR1 as SNHLY and CDR2 as FYNNEI. V lost 4 bases and J 3 bases, leaving 7 bases between the germline ends. The CDR3 DNA sequence: TGTGCCAGCAGTGGGGGACACTACGAGCAGTACTTC. This encodes CASSGGHYEQYF.

This clone was detected a few times. J is TRBJ1-2 and V is TRBV29-1, with 8 bases lining up with TRBD1. This CDR3 has 12 amino acids. With V trimmed by 4 bases and J by 4 bases, 2 bases remained unmatched. CDR1 and CDR2 from the germline V gene are SQVTM and ANQGSEA. The CDR3 DNA is TGCAGCGTTGGCCAGGGGGCCTATGGCTACACCTTC. It specifies CSVGQGAYGYTF.

This clone was found once. The rearrangement uses TRBV7-2 and TRBJ2-7; 8 bases match TRBD1. Germline loops: CDR1 SGHTA, CDR2 FQGNSA. The CDR3 is made up of 13 amino acids. The ends lost 2 bases at V and 7 bases at J; junction bases unmatched: 4. Here the CDR3 DNA reads TGTGCCAGCAGCTTAATCCGGGACAGGGAGCAGTACTTC. Amino acids: CASSLIRDREQYF.

The V gene is TRBV18, the J gene TRBJ2-5, with D perhaps matching TRBD1 (5 bases). Germline V gene sequence: CDR1 KGHSH, CDR2 LQKENI. The CDR3 runs to 13 residues. Trimming took off 3 bases at V and 11 bases at J, with 16 bases between the two ends. The CDR3 here is CASSPPESGHQYF. For the CDR3, the DNA is TGTGCCAGCTCACCCCCAGAATCCGGACATCAGTACTTC.

This chain joins TRBV23-1 and TRBJ2-2; 9 bases are a match to TRBD1. TRBV23-1 is an ORF, and what it does is uncertain. The CDR3 is 13 amino acids. V lost 8 bases to trimming and J lost 6 bases; unmatched junction nucleotides: 4. In DNA form, the CDR3 reads TGCGCCAGCCGGGACAGGGACTCCGGGGAGCTGTTTTTT. Translated, it gives CASRDRDSGELFF.

V gene TRBV6-5 combines with J gene TRBJ2-1; 8 nucleotides line up with TRBD2. Germline V gene sequence: CDR1 MNHEY, CDR2 SVGAGI. This CDR3 region has 15 residues. V dropped 6 bases and J dropped 4; count of bases not matched to a gene: 8. The CDR3 bases are TGTGCCAGCAGACCAAGCGGGGGAGCTTACAATGAGCAGTTCTTC. This codes for CASRPSGGAYNEQFF.

V and J are TRBV11-2 and TRBJ2-2; the D is unclear. Germline values: CDR1 SGHAT, CDR2 FQNNGV. The CDR3 is 14 amino acids. The V end was cut by 3 bases, the J end by 2 bases, with 7 bases between. CDR3: CASSFGRNTGELFF. The DNA for the CDR3 is TGTGCCAGCAGCTTCGGCCGAAACACCGGGGAGCTGTTTTTT.

The chain has TRBV11-1 and TRBJ2-1; the D gene could be TRBD1 or TRBD2 (5 bases each). CDR3 length equals 16 residues. Germline CDR1 SGHAT, CDR2 FQDESV (reference sequence). Trimming stripped 5 bases from V and 3 bases from J, with 17 bases between. The CDR3 nucleotides read TGTGCCAGCAGCCCACTAGGGGACCTACTCTACAATGAGCAGTTCTTC. It specifies CASSPLGDLLYNEQFF.